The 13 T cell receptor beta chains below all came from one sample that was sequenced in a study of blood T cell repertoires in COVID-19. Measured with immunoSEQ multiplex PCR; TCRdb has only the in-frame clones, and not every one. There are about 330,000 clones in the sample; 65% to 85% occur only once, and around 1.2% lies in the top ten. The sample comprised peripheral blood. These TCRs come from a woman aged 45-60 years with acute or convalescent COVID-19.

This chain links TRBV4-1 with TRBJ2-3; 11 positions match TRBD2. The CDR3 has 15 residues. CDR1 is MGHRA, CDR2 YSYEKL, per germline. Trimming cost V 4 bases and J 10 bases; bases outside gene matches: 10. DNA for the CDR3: TGCGCCAGCAGCCTGGAAACTAGCGGGAGTTCCGCGCAGTATTTT. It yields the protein CASSLETSGSSAQYF.

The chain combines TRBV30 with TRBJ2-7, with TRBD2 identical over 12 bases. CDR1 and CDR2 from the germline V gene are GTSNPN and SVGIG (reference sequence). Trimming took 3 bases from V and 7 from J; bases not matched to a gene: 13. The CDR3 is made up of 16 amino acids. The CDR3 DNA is TGTGCCTGGAGCGGCCTCCTAGCGGGAGGGCCGGGAGAGCAGTACTTC. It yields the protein CAWSGLLAGGPGEQYF.

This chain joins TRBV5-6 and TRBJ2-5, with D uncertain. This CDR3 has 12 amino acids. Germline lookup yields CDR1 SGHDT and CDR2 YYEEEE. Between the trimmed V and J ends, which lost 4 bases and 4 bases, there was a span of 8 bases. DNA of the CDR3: TGTGCCAGCAGCCCACTCTCAGAGACCCAGTACTTC. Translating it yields CASSPLSETQYF. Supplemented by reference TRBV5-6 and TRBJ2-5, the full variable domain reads DAGVTQSPTHLIKTRGQQVTLRCSPKSGHDTVSWYQQALGQGPQFIFQYYEEEERQRGNFPDRFSGHQFPNYSSELNVNALLLGDSALYLCASSPLSETQYFGPGTRLLVL.

The DNA of the CDR3 is TGTGCCAGCAGCCAGACGTTGGCGGGGGGCGTAGCCGGGGAGCTGTTTTTT. This gives the protein CASSQTLAGGVAGELFF. The V call is TRBV7-7, the J call TRBJ2-2; 8 bases are a match to TRBD2. The CDR3 sequence is 17 residues long. Trimming at V came to 5 bases and at J to 6 bases, leaving 14 bases not matched to a gene. The germline CDR1 and CDR2 sequences are SSHAT and FNYEAQ (reference sequence).

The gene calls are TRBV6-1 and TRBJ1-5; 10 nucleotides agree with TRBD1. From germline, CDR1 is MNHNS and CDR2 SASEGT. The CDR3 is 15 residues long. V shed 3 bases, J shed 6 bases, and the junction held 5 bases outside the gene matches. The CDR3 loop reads CASSDPGQGIQPQHF. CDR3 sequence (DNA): TGTGCCAGCAGTGACCCGGGACAGGGGATTCAGCCCCAGCATTTT.

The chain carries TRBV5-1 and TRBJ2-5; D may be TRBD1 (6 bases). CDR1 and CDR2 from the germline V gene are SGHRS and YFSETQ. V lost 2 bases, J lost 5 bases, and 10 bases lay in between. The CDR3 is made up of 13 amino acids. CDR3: CASSFQGRETQYF. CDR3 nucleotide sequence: TGCGCCAGCAGCTTTCAGGGGCGGGAGACCCAGTACTTC.

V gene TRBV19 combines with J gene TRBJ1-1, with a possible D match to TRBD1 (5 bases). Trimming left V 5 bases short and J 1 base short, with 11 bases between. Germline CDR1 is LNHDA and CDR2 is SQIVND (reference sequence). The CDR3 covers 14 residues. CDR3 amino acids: CASSPLGRNTEAFF. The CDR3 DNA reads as TGTGCCAGTAGTCCATTGGGGCGGAACACTGAAGCTTTCTTT. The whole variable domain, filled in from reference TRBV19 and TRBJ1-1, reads DGGITQSPKYLFRKEGQNVTLSCEQNLNHDAMYWYRQDPGQGLRLIYYSQIVNDFQKGDIAEGYSVSREKKESFPLTVTSAQKNPTAFYLCASSPLGRNTEAFFGQGTRLTVV.

Here the CDR3 DNA reads TGCGCCAGCAGCTCCCGGACAGGGGGCAACTATGGCTACACCTTC. Translated, it gives CASSSRTGGNYGYTF. This chain uses TRBV4-1 with TRBJ1-2; 11 nucleotides line up with TRBD1. CDR1 is MGHRA, CDR2 YSYEKL, per germline. Trimming took 5 bases from V and 2 from J; bases not matched to a gene: 4. The CDR3 consists of 15 residues.

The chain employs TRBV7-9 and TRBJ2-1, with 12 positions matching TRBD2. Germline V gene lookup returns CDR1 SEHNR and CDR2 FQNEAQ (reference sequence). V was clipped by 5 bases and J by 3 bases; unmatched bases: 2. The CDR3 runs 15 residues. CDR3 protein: CASSQTSGGYNEQFF. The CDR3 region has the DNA TGTGCCAGCAGCCAGACTAGCGGGGGCTACAATGAGCAGTTCTTC.

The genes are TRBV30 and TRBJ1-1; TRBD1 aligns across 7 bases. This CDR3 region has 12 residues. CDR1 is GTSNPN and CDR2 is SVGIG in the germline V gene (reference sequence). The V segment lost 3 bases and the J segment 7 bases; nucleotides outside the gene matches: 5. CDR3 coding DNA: TGTGCCTGGAGCCGAGGACAGGATGAAGCTTTCTTT. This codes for CAWSRGQDEAFF. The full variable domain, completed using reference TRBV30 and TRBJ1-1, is SQTIHQWPATLVQPVGSPLSLECTVEGTSNPNLYWYRQAAGRGLQLLFYSVGIGQISSEVPQNLSASRPQDRQFILSSKKLLLSDSGFYLCAWSRGQDEAFFGQGTRLTVV.

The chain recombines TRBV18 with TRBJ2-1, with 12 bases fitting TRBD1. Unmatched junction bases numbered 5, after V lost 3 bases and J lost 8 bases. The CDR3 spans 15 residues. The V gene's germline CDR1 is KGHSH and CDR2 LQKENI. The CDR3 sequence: CASSPPGTGGDEQFF. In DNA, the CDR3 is TGTGCCAGCTCACCCCCCGGGACAGGGGGCGATGAGCAGTTCTTC. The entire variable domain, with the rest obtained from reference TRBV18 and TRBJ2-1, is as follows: NAGVMQNPRHLVRRRGQEARLRCSPMKGHSHVYWYRQLPEEGLKFMVYLQKENIIDESGMPKERFSAEFPKEGPSILRIQQVVRGDSAAYFCASSPPGTGGDEQFFGPGTRLTVL.

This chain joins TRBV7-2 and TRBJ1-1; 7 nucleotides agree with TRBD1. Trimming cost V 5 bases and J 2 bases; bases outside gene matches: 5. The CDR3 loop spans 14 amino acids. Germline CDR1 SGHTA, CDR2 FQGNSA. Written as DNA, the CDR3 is TGTGCCAGCAGCCTGGACAGGACTAACACTGAAGCTTTCTTT. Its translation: CASSLDRTNTEAFF.

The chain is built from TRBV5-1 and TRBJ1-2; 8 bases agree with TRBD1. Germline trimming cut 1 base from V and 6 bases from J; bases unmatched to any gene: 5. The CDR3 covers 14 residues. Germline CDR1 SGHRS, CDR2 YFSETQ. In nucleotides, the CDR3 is TGCGCCAGCAGCTTGTCGACAGGGGAGGATGGCTACACCTTC. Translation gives CASSLSTGEDGYTF.